Presented here are 5 T cell receptor beta chains from one specimen sequenced in a study of blood T cell repertoires in COVID-19. Profiling relied on immunoSEQ multiplex PCR, and the TCRdb table lists in-frame clones only, not all of them. The sample has approximately 74,000 clones, approximately 83% seen once. Material for sequencing was peripheral blood. All receptors come from a man older than 75 with active or convalescent COVID-19.

The chain carries TRBV24-1 and TRBJ1-6; TRBD1 matches 7 bases. CDR3 length equals 18 residues. Germline V gives CDR1 KGHDR, CDR2 SFDVKD. Trimming cost V 12 bases and J 2 bases; bases outside gene matches: 18. CDR3 coding DNA: TGTGCCCCCGAAGACTACCGGGACAGCGGTCCCTATAATTCACCCCTCCACTTT. Its protein product is CAPEDYRDSGPYNSPLHF.

This sequence joins TRBV2 and TRBJ1-3; 8 nucleotides agree with TRBD1. This CDR3 is built from 15 residues. After removal of 8 bases from V and 0 bases from J, the junction contained 6 bases not matched to a gene. Looked up from germline, CDR1 is SNHLY and CDR2 is FYNNEI. In DNA form, the CDR3 reads TGTGCCAGCCGGGACAGGCCTCTCTCTGGAAACACCATATATTTT. It translates to CASRDRPLSGNTIYF.

The V gene is TRBV4-2, the J gene TRBJ1-2; perhaps TRBD1 as D (6 bases). V was pared by 4 bases and J by 6 bases, with 12 bases between. The CDR3 runs 13 residues. Germline V CDR1 and CDR2: LGHNA, YNFKEQ. CDR3 sequence reads: CASSPRAGDGYTF. CDR3 in DNA: TGTGCCAGCAGCCCCAGAGCAGGGGATGGCTACACCTTC.

This chain connects TRBV19 to TRBJ2-3, with 13 bases aligning to TRBD2. J lost 6 bases, V lost 6 bases, and 3 bases had no gene match. Looked up from germline, CDR1 is LNHDA and CDR2 is SQIVND (reference sequence). This CDR3 region has 14 residues. The CDR3 spells CASSGLAGDDTQYF. CDR3 nucleotides: TGTGCCAGTAGCGGACTAGCGGGAGACGATACGCAGTATTTT. The entire variable domain, with the rest obtained from reference TRBV19 and TRBJ2-3, is as follows: DGGITQSPKYLFRKEGQNVTLSCEQNLNHDAMYWYRQDPGQGLRLIYYSQIVNDFQKGDIAEGYSVSREKKESFPLTVTSAQKNPTAFYLCASSGLAGDDTQYFGPGTRLTVL.

The rearrangement uses TRBV5-1 and TRBJ2-7; 10 nucleotides line up with TRBD1. The V segment lost 3 bases and the J segment 5 bases; nucleotides outside the gene matches: 5. The CDR3 contains 14 residues. From germline, CDR1 is SGHRS and CDR2 YFSETQ. The chain's CDR3 is CASSSTGGNDEQYF. The CDR3 coding sequence is TGCGCCAGCAGCTCGACAGGGGGCAACGACGAGCAGTACTTC.